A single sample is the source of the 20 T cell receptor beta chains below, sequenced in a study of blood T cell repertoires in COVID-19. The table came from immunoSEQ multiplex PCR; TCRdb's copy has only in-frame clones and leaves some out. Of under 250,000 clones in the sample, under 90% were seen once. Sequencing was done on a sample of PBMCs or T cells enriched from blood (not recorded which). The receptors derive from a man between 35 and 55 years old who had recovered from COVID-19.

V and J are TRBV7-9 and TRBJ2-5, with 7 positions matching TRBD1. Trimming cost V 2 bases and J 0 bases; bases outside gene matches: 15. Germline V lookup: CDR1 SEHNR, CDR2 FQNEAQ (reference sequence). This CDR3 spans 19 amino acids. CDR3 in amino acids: CASSLRKGQISRYQETQYF. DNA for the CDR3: TGTGCCAGCAGCTTACGGAAGGGACAGATCTCCCGGTACCAAGAGACCCAGTACTTC.

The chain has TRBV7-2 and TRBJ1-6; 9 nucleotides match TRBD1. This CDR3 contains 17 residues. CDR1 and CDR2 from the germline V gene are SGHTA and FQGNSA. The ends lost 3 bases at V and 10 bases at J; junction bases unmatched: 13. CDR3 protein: CASSFGYRGRLDSPLHF. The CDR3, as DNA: TGTGCCAGCAGCTTCGGCTACAGGGGGCGCCTTGACTCACCCCTCCACTTT. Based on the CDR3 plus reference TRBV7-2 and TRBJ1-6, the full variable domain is GAGVSQSPSNKVTEKGKDVELRCDPISGHTALYWYRQSLGQGLEFLIYFQGNSAPDKSGLPSDRFSAERTGGSVSTLTIQRTQQEDSAVYLCASSFGYRGRLDSPLHFGNGTRLTVT.

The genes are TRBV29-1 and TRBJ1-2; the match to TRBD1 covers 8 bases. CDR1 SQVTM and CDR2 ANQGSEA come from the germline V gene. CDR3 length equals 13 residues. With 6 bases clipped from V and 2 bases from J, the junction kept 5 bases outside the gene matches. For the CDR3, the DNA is TGCAGCGTGACAGGGGTGTCCAACTATGGCTACACCTTC. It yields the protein CSVTGVSNYGYTF.

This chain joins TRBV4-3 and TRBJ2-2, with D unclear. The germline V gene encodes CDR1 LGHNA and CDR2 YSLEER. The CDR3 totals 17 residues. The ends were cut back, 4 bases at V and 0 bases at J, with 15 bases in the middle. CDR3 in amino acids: CASSPQWSISNTGELFF. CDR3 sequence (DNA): TGCGCCAGCAGCCCTCAGTGGAGCATTTCGAACACCGGGGAGCTGTTTTTT.

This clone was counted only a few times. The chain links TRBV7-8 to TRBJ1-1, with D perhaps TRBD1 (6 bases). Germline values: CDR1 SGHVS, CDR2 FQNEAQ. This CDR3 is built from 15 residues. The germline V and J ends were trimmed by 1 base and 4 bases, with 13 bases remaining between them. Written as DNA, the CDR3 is TGTGCCAGCAGCTTAGAAGGGACATGGTCCACTGAAGCTTTCTTT. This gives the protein CASSLEGTWSTEAFF.

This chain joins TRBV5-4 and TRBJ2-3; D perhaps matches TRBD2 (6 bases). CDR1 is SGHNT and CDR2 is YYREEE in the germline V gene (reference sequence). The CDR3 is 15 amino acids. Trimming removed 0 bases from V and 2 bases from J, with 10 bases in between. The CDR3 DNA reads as TGTGCCAGCAGCTTGGAGGAGGGGCTCACAGATACGCAGTATTTT. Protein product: CASSLEEGLTDTQYF.

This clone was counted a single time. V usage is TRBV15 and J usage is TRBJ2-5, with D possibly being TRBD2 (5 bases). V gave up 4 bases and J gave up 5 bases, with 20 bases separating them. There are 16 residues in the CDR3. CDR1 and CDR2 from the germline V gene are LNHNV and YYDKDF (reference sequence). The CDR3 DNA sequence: TGTGCCACCAGCATTAGAGGGCTTCAAGGGATCGAGACCCAGTACTTC. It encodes CATSIRGLQGIETQYF.

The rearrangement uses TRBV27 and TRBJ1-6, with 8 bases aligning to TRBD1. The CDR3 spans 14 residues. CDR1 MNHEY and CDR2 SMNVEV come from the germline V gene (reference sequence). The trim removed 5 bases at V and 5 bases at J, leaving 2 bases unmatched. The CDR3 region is CASSLGQDNSPLHF. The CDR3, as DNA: TGTGCCAGCAGTCTGGGACAGGATAATTCACCCCTCCACTTT.

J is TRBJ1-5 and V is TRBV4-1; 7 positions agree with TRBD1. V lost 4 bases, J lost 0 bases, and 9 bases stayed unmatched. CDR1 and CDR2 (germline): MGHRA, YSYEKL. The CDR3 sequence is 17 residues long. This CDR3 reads CASSPLPKGASNQPQHF. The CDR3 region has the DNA TGCGCCAGCAGCCCCCTACCAAAGGGGGCTAGCAATCAGCCCCAGCATTTT.

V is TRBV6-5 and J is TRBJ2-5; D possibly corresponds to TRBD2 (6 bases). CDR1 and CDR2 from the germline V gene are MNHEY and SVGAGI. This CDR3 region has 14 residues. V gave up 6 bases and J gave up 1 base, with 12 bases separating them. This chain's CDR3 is CASSRDFLQETQYF. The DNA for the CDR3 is TGTGCCAGCAGCCGGGACTTCCTCCAAGAGACCCAGTACTTC.

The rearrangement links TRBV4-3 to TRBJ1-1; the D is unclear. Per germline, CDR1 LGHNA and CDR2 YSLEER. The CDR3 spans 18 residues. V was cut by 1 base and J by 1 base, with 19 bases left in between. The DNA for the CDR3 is TGCGCCAGCAGCCAAGGTTATGGGCTCGGCCGGGGGAACACTGAAGCTTTCTTT. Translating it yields CASSQGYGLGRGNTEAFF.

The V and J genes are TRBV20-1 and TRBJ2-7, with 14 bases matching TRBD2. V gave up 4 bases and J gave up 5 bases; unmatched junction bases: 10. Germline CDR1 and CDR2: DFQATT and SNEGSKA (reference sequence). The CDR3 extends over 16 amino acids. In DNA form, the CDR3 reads TGCAGTGCTACTGAACCGGGACTAGCGGGAGCTAACGAGCAGTACTTC. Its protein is CSATEPGLAGANEQYF.

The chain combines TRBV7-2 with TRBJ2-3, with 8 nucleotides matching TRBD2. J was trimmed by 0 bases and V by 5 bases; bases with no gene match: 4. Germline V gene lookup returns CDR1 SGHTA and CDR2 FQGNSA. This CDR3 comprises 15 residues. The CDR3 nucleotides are TGTGCCAGCAGCCCGGCGGGGGGCAGCACAGATACGCAGTATTTT. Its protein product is CASSPAGGSTDTQYF.

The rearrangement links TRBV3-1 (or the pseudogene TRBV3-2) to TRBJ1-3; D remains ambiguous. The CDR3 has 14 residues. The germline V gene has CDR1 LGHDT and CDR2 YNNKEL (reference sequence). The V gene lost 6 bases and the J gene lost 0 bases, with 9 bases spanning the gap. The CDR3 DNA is TGTGCCAGCAGTCAACCTTCCTCTGGAAACACCATATATTTT. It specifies CASSQPSSGNTIYF.

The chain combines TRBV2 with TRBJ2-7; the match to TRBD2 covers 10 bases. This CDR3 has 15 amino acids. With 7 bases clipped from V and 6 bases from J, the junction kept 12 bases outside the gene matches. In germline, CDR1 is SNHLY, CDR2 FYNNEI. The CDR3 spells CASTLREGTSAEQYF. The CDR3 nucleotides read TGTGCCAGCACCCTAAGGGAAGGGACTAGCGCCGAGCAGTACTTC.

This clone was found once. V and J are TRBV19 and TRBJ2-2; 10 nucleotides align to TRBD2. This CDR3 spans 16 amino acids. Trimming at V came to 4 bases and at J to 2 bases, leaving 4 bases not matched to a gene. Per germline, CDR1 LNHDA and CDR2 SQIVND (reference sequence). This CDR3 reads CASSKLAGANTGELFF. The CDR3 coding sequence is TGTGCCAGTAGTAAGCTAGCGGGAGCAAACACCGGGGAGCTGTTTTTT.

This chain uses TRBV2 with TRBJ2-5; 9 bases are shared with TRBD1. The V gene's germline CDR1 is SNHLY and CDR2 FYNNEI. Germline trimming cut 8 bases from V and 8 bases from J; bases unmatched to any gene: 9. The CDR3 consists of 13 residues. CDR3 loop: CASGDRAPTTQYF. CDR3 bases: TGTGCCAGCGGGGACAGGGCTCCAACAACCCAGTACTTC. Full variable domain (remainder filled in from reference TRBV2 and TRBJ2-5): EPEVTQTPSHQVTQMGQEVILRCVPISNHLYFYWYRQILGQKVEFLVSFYNNEISEKSEIFDDQFSVERPDGSNFTLKIRSTKLEDSAMYFCASGDRAPTTQYFGPGTRLLVL.

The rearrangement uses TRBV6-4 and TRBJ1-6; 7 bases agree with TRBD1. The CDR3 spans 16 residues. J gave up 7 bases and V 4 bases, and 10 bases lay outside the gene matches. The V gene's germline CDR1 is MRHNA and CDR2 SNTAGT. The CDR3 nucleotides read TGTGCCAGCAGTGGGCCGGGACAGCAACGAAATTCACCCCTCCACTTT. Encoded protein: CASSGPGQQRNSPLHF.

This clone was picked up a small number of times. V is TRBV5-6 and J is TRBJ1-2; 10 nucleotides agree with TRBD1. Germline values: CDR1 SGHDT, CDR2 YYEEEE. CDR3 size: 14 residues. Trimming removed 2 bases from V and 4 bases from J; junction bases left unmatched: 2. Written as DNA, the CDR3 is TGTGCCAGCAGCTTCCGGGACAGGGGCTATGGCTACACCTTC. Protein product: CASSFRDRGYGYTF.

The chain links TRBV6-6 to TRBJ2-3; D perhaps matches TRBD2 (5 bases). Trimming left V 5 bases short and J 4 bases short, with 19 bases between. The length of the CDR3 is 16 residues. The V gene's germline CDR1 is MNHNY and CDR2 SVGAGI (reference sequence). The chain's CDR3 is CASSRRRSGTADTQYF. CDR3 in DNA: TGTGCCAGCAGTCGACGCCGAAGCGGAACCGCAGATACGCAGTATTTT.